This T cell receptor (beta chain) was identified during a study of tumor-infiltrating lymphocytes in localized non-small cell lung cancer. This clone appeared a few times. Profiling relied on immunoSEQ multiplex PCR, and the TCRdb table lists in-frame clones only, not all of them. The data hold about 15,000 clones, with approximately 62% observed a single time. CDR3 length: 16 residues. V lost 2 bases to trimming and J lost 2 bases, with 13 bases between them. CDR1 is MNHNS, CDR2 SASEGT, per germline. The sequencing sample was made of lung tumor tissue. The chain carries TRBV6-1 and TRBJ1-5; D unclear. The sequence derives from a human donor with non-small cell lung cancer. CDR3 region: CASSENVGVGNQPQHF. The CDR3 DNA sequence: TGTGCCAGCAGTGAAAATGTCGGGGTAGGCAATCAGCCCCAGCATTTT.